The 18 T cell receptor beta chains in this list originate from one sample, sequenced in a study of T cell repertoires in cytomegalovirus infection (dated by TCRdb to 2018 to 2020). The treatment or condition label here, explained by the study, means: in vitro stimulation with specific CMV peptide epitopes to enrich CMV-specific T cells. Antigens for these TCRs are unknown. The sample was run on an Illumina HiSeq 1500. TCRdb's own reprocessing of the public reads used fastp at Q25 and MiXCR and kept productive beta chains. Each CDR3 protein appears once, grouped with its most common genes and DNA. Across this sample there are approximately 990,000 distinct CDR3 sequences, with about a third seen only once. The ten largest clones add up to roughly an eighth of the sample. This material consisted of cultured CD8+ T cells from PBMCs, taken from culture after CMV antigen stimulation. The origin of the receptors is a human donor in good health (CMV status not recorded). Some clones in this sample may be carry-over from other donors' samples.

The DNA of the CDR3 is TGTGCCAGCAGCTTAGAAGGTCAGACGGGGGAAAAACTGTTTTTT. It specifies CASSLEGQTGEKLFF. The J gene is TRBJ1-4, the V gene TRBV11-2; D is unclear. The V end was cut by 0 bases, the J end by 8 bases, with 13 bases between. This CDR3 region has 15 residues. Germline CDR1 SGHAT, CDR2 FQNNGV.

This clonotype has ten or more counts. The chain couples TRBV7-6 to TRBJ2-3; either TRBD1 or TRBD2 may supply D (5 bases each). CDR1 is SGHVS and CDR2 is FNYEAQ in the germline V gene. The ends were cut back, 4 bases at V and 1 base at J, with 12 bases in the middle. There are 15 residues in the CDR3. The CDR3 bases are TGTGCCAGCAGCTCAATCAGGGACGGCACAGATACGCAGTATTTT. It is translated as CASSSIRDGTDTQYF.

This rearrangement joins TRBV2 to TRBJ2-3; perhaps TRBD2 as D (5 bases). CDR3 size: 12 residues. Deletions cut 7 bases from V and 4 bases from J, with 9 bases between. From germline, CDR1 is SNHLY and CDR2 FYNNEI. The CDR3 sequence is CASNGGPDTQYF. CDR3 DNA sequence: TGTGCCAGCAATGGCGGGCCAGATACGCAGTATTTT.

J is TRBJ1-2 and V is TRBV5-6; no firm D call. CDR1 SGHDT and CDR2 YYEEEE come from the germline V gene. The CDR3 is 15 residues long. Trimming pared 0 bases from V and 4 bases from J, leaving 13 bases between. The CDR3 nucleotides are TGTGCCAGCAGCTTGGGTAGGAAACCCCCCTATGGCTACACCTTC. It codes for CASSLGRKPPYGYTF.

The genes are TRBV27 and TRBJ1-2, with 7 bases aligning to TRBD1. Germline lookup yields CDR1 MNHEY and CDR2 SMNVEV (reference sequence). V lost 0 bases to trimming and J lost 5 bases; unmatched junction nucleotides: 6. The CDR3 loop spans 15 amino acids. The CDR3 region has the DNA TGTGCCAGCAGTTTATCGGTAGGGGGCGGGTATGGCTACACCTTC. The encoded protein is CASSLSVGGGYGYTF.

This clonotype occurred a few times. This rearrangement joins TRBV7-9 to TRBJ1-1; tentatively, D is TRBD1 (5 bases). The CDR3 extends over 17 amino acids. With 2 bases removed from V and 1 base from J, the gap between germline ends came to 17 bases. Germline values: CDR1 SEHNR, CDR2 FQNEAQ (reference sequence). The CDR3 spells CASSLYWQGARNTEAFF. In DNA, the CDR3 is TGTGCCAGCAGCTTATATTGGCAGGGTGCCCGGAACACTGAAGCTTTCTTT.

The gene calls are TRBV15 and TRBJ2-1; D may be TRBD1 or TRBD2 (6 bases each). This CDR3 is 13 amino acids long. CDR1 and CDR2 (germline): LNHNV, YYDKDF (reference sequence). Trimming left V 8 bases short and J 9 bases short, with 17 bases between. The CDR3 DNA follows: TGTGCCACCTTGTTGGGGGGCGAAGGTGAGCAGTTCTTC. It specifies CATLLGGEGEQFF.

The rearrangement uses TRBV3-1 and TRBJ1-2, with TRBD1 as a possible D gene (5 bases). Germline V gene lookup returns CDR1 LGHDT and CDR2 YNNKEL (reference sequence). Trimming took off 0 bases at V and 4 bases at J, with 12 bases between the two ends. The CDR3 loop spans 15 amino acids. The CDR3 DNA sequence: TGTGCCAGCAGCCAAGATAGGGGTCAGTCCTATGGCTACACCTTC. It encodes CASSQDRGQSYGYTF. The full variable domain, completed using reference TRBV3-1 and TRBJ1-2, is DTAVSQTPKYLVTQMGNDKSIKCEQNLGHDTMYWYKQDSKKFLKIMFSYNNKELIINETVPNRFSPKSPDKAHLNLHINSLELGDSAVYFCASSQDRGQSYGYTFGSGTRLTVV.

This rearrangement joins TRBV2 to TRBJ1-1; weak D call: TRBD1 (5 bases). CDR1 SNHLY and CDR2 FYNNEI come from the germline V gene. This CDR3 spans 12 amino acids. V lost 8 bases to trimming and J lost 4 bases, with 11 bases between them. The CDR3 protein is CASPGRGTEAFF. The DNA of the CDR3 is TGTGCCAGCCCGGGGAGGGGCACTGAAGCTTTCTTT. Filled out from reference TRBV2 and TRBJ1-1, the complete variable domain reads EPEVTQTPSHQVTQMGQEVILRCVPISNHLYFYWYRQILGQKVEFLVSFYNNEISEKSEIFDDQFSVERPDGSNFTLKIRSTKLEDSAMYFCASPGRGTEAFFGQGTRLTVV.

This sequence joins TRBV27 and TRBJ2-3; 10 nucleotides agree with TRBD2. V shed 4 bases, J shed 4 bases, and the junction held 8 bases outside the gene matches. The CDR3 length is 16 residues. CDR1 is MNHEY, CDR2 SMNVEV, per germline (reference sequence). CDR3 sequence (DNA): TGTGCCAGCAGTTCCATAGCGGGGGGCTCATCAGATACGCAGTATTTT. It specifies CASSSIAGGSSDTQYF.

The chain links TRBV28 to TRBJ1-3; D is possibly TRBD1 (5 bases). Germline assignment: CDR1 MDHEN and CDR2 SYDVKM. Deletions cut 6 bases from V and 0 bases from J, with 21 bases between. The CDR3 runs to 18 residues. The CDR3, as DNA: TGTGCCAGCAGGACCGGGACTCATTCCTCCAGCTCTGGAAACACCATATATTTT. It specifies CASRTGTHSSSSGNTIYF.

The CDR3 DNA sequence: TGCAGCTCATTTCAGGGGAACACCGGGGAGCTGTTTTTT. Amino acids: CSSFQGNTGELFF. The rearrangement uses TRBV29-1 and TRBJ2-2; a possible D gene is TRBD1 (5 bases). Trimming took 8 bases from V and 1 from J, leaving 11 bases between them. Germline CDR1 and CDR2: SQVTM and ANQGSEA. There are 13 residues in the CDR3.

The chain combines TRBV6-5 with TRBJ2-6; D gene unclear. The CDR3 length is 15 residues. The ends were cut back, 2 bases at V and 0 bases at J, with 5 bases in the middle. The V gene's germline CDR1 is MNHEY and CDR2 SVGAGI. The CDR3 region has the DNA TGTGCCAGCAGTTACAGGGACTCTGGGGCCAACGTCCTGACTTTC. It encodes CASSYRDSGANVLTF.

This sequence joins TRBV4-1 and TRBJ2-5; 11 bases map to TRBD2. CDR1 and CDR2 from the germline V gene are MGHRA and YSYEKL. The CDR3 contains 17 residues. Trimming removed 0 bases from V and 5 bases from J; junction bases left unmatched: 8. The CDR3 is CASSQDPSRLAGETQYF. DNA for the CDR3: TGCGCCAGCAGCCAAGATCCCTCCCGACTAGCGGGGGAGACCCAGTACTTC.

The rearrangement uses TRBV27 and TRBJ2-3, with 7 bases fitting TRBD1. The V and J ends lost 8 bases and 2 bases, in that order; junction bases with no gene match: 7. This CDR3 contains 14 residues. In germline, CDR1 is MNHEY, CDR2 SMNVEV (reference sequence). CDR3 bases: TGTGCCAGCTCCACGGGACAGAACACAGATACGCAGTATTTT. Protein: CASSTGQNTDTQYF.

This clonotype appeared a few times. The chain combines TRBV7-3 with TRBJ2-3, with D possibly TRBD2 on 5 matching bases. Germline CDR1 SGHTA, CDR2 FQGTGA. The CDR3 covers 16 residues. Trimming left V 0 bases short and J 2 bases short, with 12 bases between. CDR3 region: CASSLTPPGITDTQYF. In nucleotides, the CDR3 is TGTGCCAGCAGCTTAACCCCACCGGGGATCACAGATACGCAGTATTTT.

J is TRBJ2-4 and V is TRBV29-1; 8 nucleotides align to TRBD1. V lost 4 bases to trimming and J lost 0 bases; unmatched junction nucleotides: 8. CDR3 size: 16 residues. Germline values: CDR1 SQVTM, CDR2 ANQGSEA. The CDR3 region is CSVGTGPMLAKNIQYF. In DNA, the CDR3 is TGCAGCGTTGGGACAGGGCCGATGCTAGCCAAAAACATTCAGTACTTC.

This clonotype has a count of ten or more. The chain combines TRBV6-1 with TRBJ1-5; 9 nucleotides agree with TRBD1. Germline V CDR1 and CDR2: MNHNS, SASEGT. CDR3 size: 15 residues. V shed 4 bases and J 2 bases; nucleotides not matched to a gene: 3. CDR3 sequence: CASSGGQGGNQPQHF. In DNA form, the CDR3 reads TGTGCCAGCAGTGGGGGACAGGGAGGCAATCAGCCCCAGCATTTT.